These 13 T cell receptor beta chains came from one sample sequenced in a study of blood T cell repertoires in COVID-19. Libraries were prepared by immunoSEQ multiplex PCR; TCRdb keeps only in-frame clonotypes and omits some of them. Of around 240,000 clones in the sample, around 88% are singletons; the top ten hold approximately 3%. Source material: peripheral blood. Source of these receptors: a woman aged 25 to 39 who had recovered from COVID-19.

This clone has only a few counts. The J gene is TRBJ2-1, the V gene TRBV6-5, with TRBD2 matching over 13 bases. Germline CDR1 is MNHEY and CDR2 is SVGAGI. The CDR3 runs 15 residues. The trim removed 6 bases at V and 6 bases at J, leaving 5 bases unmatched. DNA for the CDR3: TGTGCCAGCAGACGCGGACTAGCGGGGGTCAATGAGCAGTTCTTC. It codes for CASRRGLAGVNEQFF.

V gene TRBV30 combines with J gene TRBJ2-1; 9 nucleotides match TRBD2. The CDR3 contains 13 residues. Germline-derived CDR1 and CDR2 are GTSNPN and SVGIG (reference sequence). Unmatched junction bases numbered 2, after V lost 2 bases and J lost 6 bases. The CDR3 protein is CAWSPLAGNEQFF. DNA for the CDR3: TGTGCCTGGAGTCCACTAGCGGGCAATGAGCAGTTCTTC.

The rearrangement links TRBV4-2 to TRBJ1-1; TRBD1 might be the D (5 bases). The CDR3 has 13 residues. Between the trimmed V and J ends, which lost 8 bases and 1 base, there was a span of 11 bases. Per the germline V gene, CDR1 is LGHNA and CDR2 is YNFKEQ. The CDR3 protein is CASRGGTNTEAFF. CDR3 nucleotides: TGTGCCAGCCGGGGGGGGACGAACACTGAAGCTTTCTTT.

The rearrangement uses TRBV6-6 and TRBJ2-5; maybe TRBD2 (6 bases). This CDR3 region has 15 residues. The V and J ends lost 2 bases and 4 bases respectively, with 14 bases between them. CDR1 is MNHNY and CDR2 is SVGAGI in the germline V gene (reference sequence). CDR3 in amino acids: CASSYIEGGGETQYF. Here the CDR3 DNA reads TGTGCCAGCAGTTACATTGAGGGAGGTGGAGAGACCCAGTACTTC.

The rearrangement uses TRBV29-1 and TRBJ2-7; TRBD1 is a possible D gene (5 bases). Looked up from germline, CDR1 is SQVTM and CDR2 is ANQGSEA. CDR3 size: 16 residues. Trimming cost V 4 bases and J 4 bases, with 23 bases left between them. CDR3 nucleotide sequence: TGCAGCGTTGCACTTGTGGCAGGGTCGCCCTTTTACGAGCAGTACTTC. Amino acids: CSVALVAGSPFYEQYF.

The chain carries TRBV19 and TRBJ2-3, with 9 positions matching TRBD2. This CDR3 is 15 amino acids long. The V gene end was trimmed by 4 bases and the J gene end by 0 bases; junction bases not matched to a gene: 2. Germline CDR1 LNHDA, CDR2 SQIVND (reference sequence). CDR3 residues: CASSNSGRSTDTQYF. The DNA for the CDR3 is TGTGCCAGTAGTAATAGCGGGAGAAGCACAGATACGCAGTATTTT.

CDR3 DNA sequence: TGTGCCAGCAGCTCATGGGACAGGGGGCTTTACGAGCAGTACTTC. This sequence encodes CASSSWDRGLYEQYF. The chain joins TRBV7-2 to TRBJ2-7, with TRBD1 matching over 12 bases. Losses at the gene ends were 4 bases for V and 4 bases for J; bases not matched to a gene: 5. The CDR3 has 15 amino acids. Germline loops: CDR1 SGHTA, CDR2 FQGNSA.

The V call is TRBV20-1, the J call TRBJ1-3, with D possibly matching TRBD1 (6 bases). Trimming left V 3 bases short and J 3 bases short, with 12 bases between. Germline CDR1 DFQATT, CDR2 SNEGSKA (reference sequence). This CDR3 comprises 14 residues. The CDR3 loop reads CSASRRGNGNTIYF. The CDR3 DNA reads TGCAGTGCTAGTCGCAGGGGCAATGGAAACACCATATATTTT.

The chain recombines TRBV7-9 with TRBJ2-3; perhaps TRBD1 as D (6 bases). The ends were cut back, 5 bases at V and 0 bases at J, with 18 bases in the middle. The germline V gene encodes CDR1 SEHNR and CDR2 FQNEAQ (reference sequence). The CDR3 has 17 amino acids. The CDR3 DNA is TGTGCCAGCAGCCCCGACAGGCAGCCCTCGAGCACAGATACGCAGTATTTT. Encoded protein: CASSPDRQPSSTDTQYF.

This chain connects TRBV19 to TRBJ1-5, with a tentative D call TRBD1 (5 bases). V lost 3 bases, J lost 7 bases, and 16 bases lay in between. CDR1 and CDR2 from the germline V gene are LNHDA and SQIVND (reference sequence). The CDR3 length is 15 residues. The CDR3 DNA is TGTGCCAGTAGTATTTCGTTGGGGCTTGGGCAGCCCCAGCATTTT. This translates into CASSISLGLGQPQHF. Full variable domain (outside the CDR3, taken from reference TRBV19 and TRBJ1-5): DGGITQSPKYLFRKEGQNVTLSCEQNLNHDAMYWYRQDPGQGLRLIYYSQIVNDFQKGDIAEGYSVSREKKESFPLTVTSAQKNPTAFYLCASSISLGLGQPQHFGDGTRLSIL.

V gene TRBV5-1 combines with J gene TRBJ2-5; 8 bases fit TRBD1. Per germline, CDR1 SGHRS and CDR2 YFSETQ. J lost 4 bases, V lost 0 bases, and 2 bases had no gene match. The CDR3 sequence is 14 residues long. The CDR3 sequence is CASSLGTGRETQYF. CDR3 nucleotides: TGCGCCAGCAGCTTGGGGACAGGGCGAGAGACCCAGTACTTC.

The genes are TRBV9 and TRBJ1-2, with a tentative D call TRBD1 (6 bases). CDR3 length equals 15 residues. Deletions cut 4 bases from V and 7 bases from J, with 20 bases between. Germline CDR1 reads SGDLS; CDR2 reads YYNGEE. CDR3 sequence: CASSTVGDIGRGYTF. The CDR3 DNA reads TGTGCCAGCAGCACAGTGGGGGACATTGGACGTGGCTACACCTTC.

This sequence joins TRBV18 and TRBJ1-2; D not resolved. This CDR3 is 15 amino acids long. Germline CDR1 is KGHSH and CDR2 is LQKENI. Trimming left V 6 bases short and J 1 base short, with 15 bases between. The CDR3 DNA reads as TGTGCCAGCTCGGTGATAGAGGGATATAACTATGGCTACACCTTC. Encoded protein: CASSVIEGYNYGYTF.